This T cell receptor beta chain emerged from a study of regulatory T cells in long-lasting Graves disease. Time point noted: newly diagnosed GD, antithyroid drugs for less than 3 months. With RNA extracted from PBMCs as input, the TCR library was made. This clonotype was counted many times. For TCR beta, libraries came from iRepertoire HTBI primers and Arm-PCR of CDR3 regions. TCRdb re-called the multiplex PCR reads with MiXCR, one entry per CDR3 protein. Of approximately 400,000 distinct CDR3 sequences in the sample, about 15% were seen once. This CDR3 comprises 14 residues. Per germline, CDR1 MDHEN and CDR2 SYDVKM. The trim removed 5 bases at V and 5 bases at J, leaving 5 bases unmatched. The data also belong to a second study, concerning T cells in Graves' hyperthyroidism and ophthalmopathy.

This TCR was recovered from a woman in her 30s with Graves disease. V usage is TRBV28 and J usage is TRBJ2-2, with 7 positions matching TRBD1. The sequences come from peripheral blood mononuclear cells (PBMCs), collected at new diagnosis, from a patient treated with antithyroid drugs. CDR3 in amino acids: CASSRPQGTGELFF. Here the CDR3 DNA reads TGTGCCAGCAGTCGCCCACAGGGGACCGGGGAGCTGTTTTTT.